One T cell receptor (beta chain) is described in this entry. Antigen unknown. Trimming took off 4 bases at V and 5 bases at J, with 13 bases between the two ends. The CDR3 is made up of 14 amino acids. The germline gives CDR1 SGDLS, CDR2 YYNGEE. Clones were read by immunoSEQ multiplex PCR, and TCRdb kept only the in-frame ones, dropping some. The repertoire has 100,000 to 110,000 clones, about 95% of them found once; the top ten carry approximately 1.3%. These data are taken from a study of siplizumab effects on memory and regulatory T cells. General study findings and limits: Apparently more diverse than memory cells, naive T cells also seemed major alloresponse contributors.

This clonotype was sampled from a human donor in good health. Sample: non-Treg CD4+ T cells sorted from blood. The chain employs TRBV9 and TRBJ2-1; no clear D gene. The CDR3 DNA reads TGTGCCAGCAGCCCCAACAGTTTTAACAATGAGCAGTTCTTC. Encoded protein: CASSPNSFNNEQFF.